This is a list of T cell receptor beta chains from one sample in a study of T-cell reconstitution after alpha-beta-depleted transplantation in children. TCRdb fed the PCR reads into MiXCR, producing one record per CDR3 protein. The sample shows approximately 400,000 distinct CDR3 sequences, roughly 16% of them seen only once. Sequenced here: PBMCs, mostly from graft donor cells, sampled 360 days after TCRalphabeta/CD19-depleted stem cell transplant. The receptors were sampled from a boy younger than two who had a stem cell transplant for Wiskott-Aldrich syndrome, so the T cells may come from the graft donor. Each CDR3 is given with its conserved first and last residue. A D gene is named only where the DNA matches it firmly. Clone size is not always given. Where it is, it says once, few, many or a class for expanded clones.

>TRBJ2-1|TRBD2|few|TRBV3-1
CASSPSLAGGRDEQFF
TGTGCCAGCAGCCCCTCCCTAGCGGGAGGGAGGGATGAGCAGTTCTTC
>TRBJ2-2|.|many|TRBV4-3
CASSQAPFYRGGITGELFF
TGCGCCAGCAGCCAAGCCCCTTTCTACAGGGGAGGAATCACCGGGGAGCTGTTTTTT
>TRBJ2-1|.|.|TRBV5-1
CASSLAGPAAYNEQFF
TGCGCCAGCAGCTTGGCAGGTCCGGCGGCTTACAATGAGCAGTTCTTC
>TRBJ2-1|.|.|TRBV12-3/TRBV12-4
CASNGGRVVHNEQFF
TGTGCCAGCAATGGGGGAAGGGTCGTGCACAATGAGCAGTTCTTC
>TRBJ1-4|TRBD1|.|TRBV12-3/TRBV12-4
CASSWTGLNEKLFF
TGTGCCAGCAGTTGGACAGGTCTTAATGAAAAACTGTTTTTT
>TRBJ2-2|.|.|TRBV6-5
CASSYSWVAGTGELFF
TGTGCCAGCAGTTACTCGTGGGTAGCTGGGACCGGGGAGCTGTTTTTT
>TRBJ2-1|TRBD1|.|TRBV24-1
CATCDFLGTGAYNEQFF
TGTGCCACCTGTGATTTCCTGGGTACAGGGGCCTACAATGAGCAGTTCTTC
>TRBJ1-1|TRBD1|many|TRBV7-9
CASSLRGQENTEAFF
TGTGCCAGCAGCTTACGAGGACAGGAGAACACTGAAGCTTTCTTT
>TRBJ2-1|.|.|TRBV6-5
CASSYTVTGNEQFF
TGTGCCAGCAGTTATACCGTGACGGGGAATGAGCAGTTCTTC
>TRBJ2-1|TRBD2|.|TRBV6-2/TRBV6-3
CASSYPRLAGRNEQFF
TGTGCCAGCAGTTACCCAAGACTAGCGGGAAGGAATGAGCAGTTCTTC
>TRBJ2-1|.|few|TRBV5-1
CASSLARYSYNEQFF
TGCGCCAGCAGCTTGGCCAGGTACTCCTACAATGAGCAGTTCTTC
>TRBJ2-1|TRBD2|few|TRBV4-3
CASSQGIAGPLNEQFF
TGCGCCAGCAGCCAAGGTATAGCGGGCCCCCTTAATGAGCAGTTCTTC
>TRBJ2-7|TRBD1|.|TRBV11-2
CASSWGTENEQYF
TGTGCCAGCAGCTGGGGGACAGAGAACGAGCAGTACTTC
>TRBJ2-5|.|.|TRBV19
CASSIGNFQETQYF
TGTGCCAGTAGTATAGGTAACTTCCAAGAGACCCAGTACTTC
>TRBJ1-1|.|.|TRBV29-1
CSVEGPAAEAFF
TGCAGCGTTGAAGGACCGGCAGCTGAAGCTTTCTTT
>TRBJ2-7|.|few|TRBV11-2
CASSLLRRPYEQYF
TGTGCCAGCAGCTTATTGCGGAGACCCTACGAGCAGTACTTC